This TCR beta chain originates from a study of blood T cell repertoires in COVID-19. On the study more broadly: T cells, B-cell-depleted T cells, or PBMCs supplied cDNA or gDNA.

Some clones are missing from TCRdb's copy, which holds only in-frame ones; the method was immunoSEQ multiplex PCR. The table has 35,000 to 45,000 clones, approximately 92% seen once. CDR3 length equals 16 residues. V lost 2 bases and J lost 8; bases outside the gene matches: 10. Germline assignment: CDR1 SGHRS and CDR2 YFSETQ. The chain recombines TRBV5-1 with TRBJ2-1; 10 bases line up with TRBD2. The source of this sequence is a woman aged 80 or over with acute or convalescent COVID-19. The sequenced material came from peripheral blood. The CDR3 DNA reads as TGCGCCAGCAGCTTCACTGTAGCGGGGGGTGTCGATGAGCAGTTCTTC. This translates into CASSFTVAGGVDEQFF.